Detailed here is one T cell receptor (beta chain). Using immunoSEQ multiplex PCR, the repertoire was profiled, and TCRdb retains in-frame clones only, with some absent. The table includes about 410,000 clones, about nine tenths detected once. Germline CDR1 reads SGHRS; CDR2 reads YFSETQ. The V gene lost 0 bases and the J gene lost 1 base, with 20 bases spanning the gap. CDR3 size: 19 residues. This entry is derived from a study of control samples from healthy donors and cancer patients. The chain is built from TRBV5-1 and TRBJ1-5; weak D call: TRBD1 (5 bases). This TCR derives from a man aged 35 to 55 with head and neck cancer. The sequenced sample consisted of PBMCs. CDR3 coding DNA: TGCGCCAGCAGCTTGGAATCGCCATGGGGGGAAGGGAGCAATCAGCCCCAGCATTTT. Protein: CASSLESPWGEGSNQPQHF.